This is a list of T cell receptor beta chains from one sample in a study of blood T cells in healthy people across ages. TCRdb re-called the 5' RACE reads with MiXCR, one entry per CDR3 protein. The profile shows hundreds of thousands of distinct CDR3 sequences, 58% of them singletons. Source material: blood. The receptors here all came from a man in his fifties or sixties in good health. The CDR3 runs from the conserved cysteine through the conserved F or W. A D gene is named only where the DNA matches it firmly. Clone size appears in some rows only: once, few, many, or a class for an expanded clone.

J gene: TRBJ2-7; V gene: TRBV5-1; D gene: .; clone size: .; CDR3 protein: CASRQGVDYEQYF; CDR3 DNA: TGCGCCAGCAGACAGGGAGTAGACTACGAGCAGTACTTC
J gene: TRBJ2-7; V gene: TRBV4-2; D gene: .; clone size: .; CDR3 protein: CASSRDLYEQYF; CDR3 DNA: TGTGCCAGCAGCCGCGATTTATACGAGCAGTACTTC
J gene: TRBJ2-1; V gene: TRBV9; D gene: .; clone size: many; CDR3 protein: CASSSALRGEQFF; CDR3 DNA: TGTGCCAGCAGCTCAGCCCTACGAGGGGAGCAGTTCTTC
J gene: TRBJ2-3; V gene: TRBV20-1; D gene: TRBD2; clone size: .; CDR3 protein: CSARDLAALAEADTQYF; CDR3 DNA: TGCAGTGCTAGAGATCTTGCTGCACTAGCGGAAGCAGATACGCAGTATTTT
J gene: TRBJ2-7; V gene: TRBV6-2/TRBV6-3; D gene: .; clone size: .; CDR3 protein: CASRTGGAAVYEQYF; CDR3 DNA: TGTGCCAGCAGAACAGGGGGGGCTGCCGTCTACGAGCAGTACTTC
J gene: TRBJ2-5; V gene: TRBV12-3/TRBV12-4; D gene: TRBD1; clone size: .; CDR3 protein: CASSFGTGAETQYF; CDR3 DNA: TGTGCCAGCAGTTTTGGCACAGGGGCAGAGACCCAGTACTTC
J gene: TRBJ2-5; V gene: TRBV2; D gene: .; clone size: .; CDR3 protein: CASSTRKGEETQYF; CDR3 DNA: TGTGCCAGCAGTACCAGAAAGGGCGAAGAGACCCAGTACTTC
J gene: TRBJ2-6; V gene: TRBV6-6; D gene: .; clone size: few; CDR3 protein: CASSYSRGGAGANVLTF; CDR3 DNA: TGTGCCAGCAGTTACTCACGGGGCGGTGCTGGGGCCAACGTCCTGACTTTC
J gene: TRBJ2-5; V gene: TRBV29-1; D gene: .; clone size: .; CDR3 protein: CSVQGAPQETQYF; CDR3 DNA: TGCAGCGTTCAGGGAGCCCCCCAAGAGACCCAGTACTTC
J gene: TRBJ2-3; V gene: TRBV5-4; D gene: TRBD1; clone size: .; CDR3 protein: CASSWDIQGARDTQYF; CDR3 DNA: TGTGCCAGCAGCTGGGACATCCAGGGGGCGAGAGATACGCAGTATTTT
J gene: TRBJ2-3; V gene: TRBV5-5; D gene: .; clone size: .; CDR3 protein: CASSSGQPRDTQYF; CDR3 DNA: TGTGCCAGCAGCTCAGGACAGCCCCGTGATACGCAGTATTTT
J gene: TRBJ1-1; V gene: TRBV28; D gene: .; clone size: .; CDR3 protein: CASSTAHTEAFF; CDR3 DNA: TGTGCCAGCAGTACAGCTCACACTGAAGCCTTCTTT
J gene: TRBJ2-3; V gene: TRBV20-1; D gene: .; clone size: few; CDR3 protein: CSARVSNPADTQYF; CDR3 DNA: TGCAGTGCTAGAGTTAGCAACCCCGCAGATACGCAGTATTTT
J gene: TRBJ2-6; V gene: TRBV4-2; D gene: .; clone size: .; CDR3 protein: CASSQYTGGQTPSGANVLTF; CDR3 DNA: TGTGCCAGCAGCCAATACACCGGGGGACAGACCCCCTCTGGGGCCAACGTCCTGACTTTC
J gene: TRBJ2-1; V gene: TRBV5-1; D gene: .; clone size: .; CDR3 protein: CASSPLATYNEQFF; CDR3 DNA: TGCGCCAGCAGCCCCCTCGCCACCTACAATGAGCAGTTCTTC
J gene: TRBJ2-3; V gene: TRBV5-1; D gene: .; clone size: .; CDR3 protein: CASSLNIRTTSTDTQYF; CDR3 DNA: TGCGCCAGCAGCCTCAATATAAGGACAACTAGCACAGATACGCAGTATTTT
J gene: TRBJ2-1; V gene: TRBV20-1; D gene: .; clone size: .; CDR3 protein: CSARTSSSYNEQFF; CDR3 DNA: TGCAGTGCGCGAACTAGCAGCTCCTACAATGAGCAGTTCTTC
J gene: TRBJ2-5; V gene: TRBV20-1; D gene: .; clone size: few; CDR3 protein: CSARYQLGGGETQYF; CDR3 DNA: TGCAGTGCTCGATACCAGTTGGGGGGCGGAGAGACCCAGTACTTC
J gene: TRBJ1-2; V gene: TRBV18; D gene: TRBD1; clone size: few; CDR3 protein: CASSPSGGFVGYTF; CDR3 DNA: TGTGCCAGCTCACCATCAGGGGGCTTTGTGGGCTACACCTTC
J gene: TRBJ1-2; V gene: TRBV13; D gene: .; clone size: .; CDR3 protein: CASSNRGGPTQVHGYTF; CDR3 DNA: TGTGCCAGCAGCAACCGAGGCGGCCCAACACAGGTCCATGGCTACACCTTC
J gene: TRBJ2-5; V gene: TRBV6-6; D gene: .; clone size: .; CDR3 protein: CASSYRGGLWETQYF; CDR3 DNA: TGTGCCAGCAGTTACAGGGGTGGGTTGTGGGAGACCCAGTACTTC
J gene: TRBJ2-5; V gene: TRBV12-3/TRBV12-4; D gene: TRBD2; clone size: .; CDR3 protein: CASIYSRGGEQYF; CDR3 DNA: TGTGCCAGCATTTATTCGCGGGGAGGGGAGCAGTACTTC
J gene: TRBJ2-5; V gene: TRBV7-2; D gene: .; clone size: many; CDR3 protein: CASSLGEPETQYF; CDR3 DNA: TGTGCCAGCAGCTTAGGGGAACCCGAGACCCAGTACTTC
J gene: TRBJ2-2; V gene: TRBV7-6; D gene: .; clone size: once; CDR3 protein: CASSGGFGELFF; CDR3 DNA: TGTGCCAGCAGCGGGGGGTTCGGGGAGCTGTTTTTT
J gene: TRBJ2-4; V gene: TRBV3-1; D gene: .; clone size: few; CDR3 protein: CASSEHGGLAKNIQYF; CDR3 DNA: TGTGCCAGCAGCGAGCACGGCGGGTTAGCCAAAAACATTCAGTACTTC
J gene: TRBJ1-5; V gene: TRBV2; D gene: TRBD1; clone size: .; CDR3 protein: CASRGTAGIMGNQPQHF; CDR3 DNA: TGTGCCAGCAGGGGGACAGCGGGGATTATGGGCAATCAGCCCCAGCATTTT
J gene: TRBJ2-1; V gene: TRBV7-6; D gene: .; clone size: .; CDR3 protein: CASSLRTVLNEQFF; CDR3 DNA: TGTGCCAGCAGCTTAAGGACAGTCCTCAATGAGCAGTTCTTC
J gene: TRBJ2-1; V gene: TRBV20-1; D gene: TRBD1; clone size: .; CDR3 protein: CSARMTGVDEQFF; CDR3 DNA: TGCAGTGCTAGAATGACAGGGGTTGATGAGCAGTTCTTC
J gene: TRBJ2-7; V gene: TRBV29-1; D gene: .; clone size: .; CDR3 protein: CSAREDQEIQYF; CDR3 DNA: TGCAGCGCTCGGGAAGACCAAGAGATCCAGTACTTC
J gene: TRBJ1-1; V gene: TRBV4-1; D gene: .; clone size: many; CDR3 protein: CASSTQATEAFF; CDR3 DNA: TGCGCCAGCAGCACCCAGGCGACTGAAGCTTTCTTT
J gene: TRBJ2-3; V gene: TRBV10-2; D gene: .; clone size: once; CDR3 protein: CASTQTASTDTQYF; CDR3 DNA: TGCGCCAGCACACAGACGGCAAGCACAGATACGCAGTATTTT
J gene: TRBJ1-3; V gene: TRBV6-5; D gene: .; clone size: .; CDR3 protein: CASSLQGIGPGNTIYF; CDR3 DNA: TGTGCCAGCAGTTTACAAGGGATCGGACCTGGAAACACCATATATTTT
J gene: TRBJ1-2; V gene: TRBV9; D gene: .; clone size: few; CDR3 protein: CASSGRDWGYTF; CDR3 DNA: TGTGCCAGCAGCGGACGGGACTGGGGCTACACCTTC
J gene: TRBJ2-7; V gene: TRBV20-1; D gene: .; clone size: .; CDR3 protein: CSASYLDLSYEQYF; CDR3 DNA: TGCAGTGCTAGTTACCTAGACCTCTCCTACGAGCAGTACTTC
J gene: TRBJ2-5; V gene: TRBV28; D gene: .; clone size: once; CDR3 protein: CASSLDRKTQYF; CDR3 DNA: TGTGCCAGCAGTTTAGACAGAAAGACCCAGTACTTC
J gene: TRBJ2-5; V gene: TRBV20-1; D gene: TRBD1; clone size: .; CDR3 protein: CSAADAGQVAEETQYF; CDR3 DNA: TGCAGTGCGGCGGACGCCGGACAGGTGGCTGAAGAGACCCAGTACTTC
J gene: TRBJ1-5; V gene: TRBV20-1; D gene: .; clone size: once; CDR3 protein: CSATGQTHNQPQHF; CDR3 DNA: TGCAGTGCTACAGGACAGACACACAATCAGCCCCAGCATTTT
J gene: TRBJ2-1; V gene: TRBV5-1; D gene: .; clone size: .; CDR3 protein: CASSPSRGGAGYNEQFF; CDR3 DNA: TGCGCCAGCAGCCCATCCAGGGGCGGGGCGGGCTACAATGAGCAGTTCTTC
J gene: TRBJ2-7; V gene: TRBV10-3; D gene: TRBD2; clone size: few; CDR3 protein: CAISESAGGSYEQYF; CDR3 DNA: TGTGCCATCAGTGAGTCCGCGGGGGGCTCCTACGAGCAGTACTTC
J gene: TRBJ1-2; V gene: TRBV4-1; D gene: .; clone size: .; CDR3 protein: CASSQDPAGNYGYTF; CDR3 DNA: TGCGCCAGCAGCCAAGATCCCGCAGGGAACTATGGCTACACCTTC
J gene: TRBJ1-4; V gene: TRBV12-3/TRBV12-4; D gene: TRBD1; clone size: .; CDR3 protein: CASNRGDRGLGEKLFF; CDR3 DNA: TGTGCCAGCAACAGGGGGGACAGGGGGCTAGGGGAAAAACTGTTTTTT